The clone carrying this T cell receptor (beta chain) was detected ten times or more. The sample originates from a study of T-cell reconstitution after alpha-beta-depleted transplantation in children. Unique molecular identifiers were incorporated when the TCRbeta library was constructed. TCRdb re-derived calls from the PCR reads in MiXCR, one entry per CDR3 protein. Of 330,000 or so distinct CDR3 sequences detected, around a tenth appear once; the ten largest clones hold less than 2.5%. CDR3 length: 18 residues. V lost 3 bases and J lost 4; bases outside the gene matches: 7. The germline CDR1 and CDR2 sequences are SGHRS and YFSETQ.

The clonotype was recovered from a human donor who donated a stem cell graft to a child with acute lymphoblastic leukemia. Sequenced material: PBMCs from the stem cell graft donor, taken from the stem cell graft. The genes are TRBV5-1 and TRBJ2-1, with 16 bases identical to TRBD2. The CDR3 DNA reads TGCGCCAGCAGCTCGGGACTAGCGGGAGGGCTAGAATACAATGAGCAGTTCTTC. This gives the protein CASSSGLAGGLEYNEQFF.